This T cell receptor beta chain was retrieved from a study of T-cell reconstitution after alpha-beta-depleted transplantation in children. This clonotype was detected many times. As yet, its antigen is unknown. It was with unique molecular identifiers that the TCRbeta library was prepared. TCRdb recomputed calls from the PCR reads with MiXCR, one row per CDR3 protein. The sample has fewer than 550,000 distinct CDR3 sequences; approximately 10% are singletons. General study findings and limits: By about two months after transplant, alpha-beta T cells reportedly arose from several hundred graft clones that had expanded. In some patients, recipient T cells and intrathymic progenitors surviving conditioning explained high day-60 diversity. At the one-year point after transplant, T-cell counts and TCRbeta diversity were found to come mostly from T cells that had been newly produced.

V trimming: 3 bases; J trimming: 3 bases; junction bases outside the gene matches: 2. CDR3 length equals 14 residues. Sequenced material: PBMCs, mostly from graft donor cells, taken 180 days after TCRalphabeta/CD19-depleted stem cell transplant. This sequence joins TRBV12-3 or TRBV12-4 and TRBJ2-1; TRBD2 matches at 7 bases. The sequence was collected from a female patient aged 2-9 years who had a stem cell transplant for aplastic anemia, so the T cells may come from the graft donor. CDR3 in DNA: TGTGCCAGCAGTTTGCCTAGCGGCTACAATGAGCAGTTCTTC. Translated, it gives CASSLPSGYNEQFF.